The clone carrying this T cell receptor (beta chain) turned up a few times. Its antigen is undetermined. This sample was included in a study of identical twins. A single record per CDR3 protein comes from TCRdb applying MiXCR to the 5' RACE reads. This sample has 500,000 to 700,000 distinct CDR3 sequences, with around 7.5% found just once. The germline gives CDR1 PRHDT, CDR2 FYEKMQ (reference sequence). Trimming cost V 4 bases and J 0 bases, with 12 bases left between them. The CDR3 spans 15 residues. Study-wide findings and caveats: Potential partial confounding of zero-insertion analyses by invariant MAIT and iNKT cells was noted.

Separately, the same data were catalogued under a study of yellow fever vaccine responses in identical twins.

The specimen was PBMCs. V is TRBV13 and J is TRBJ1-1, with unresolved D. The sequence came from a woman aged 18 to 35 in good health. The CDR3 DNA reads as TGTGCCAGCAGCTCAGCGGTCGGGCTGAACACTGAAGCTTTCTTT. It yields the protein CASSSAVGLNTEAFF. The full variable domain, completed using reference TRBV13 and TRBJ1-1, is AAGVIQSPRHLIKEKRETATLKCYPIPRHDTVYWYQQGPGQDPQFLISFYEKMQSDKGSIPDRFSAQQFSDYHSELNMSSLELGDSALYFCASSSAVGLNTEAFFGQGTRLTVV.